These 24 T cell receptor beta chains share one sample of origin, sequenced in a study of preoperative IRX-2 immunotherapy in early breast cancer. Noted treatment: preoperative locoregional IRX-2 cytokine immunotherapy. The repertoire was sequenced with immunoSEQ multiplex PCR; TCRdb's copy has only in-frame clones and lacks some. Here the sample spans approximately 24,000 clones, about 81% being singletons. The source was lymph node tissue, collected after IRX-2 immunotherapy. The receptors here all came from a human donor with breast cancer.

The chain links TRBV6-8 to TRBJ1-5; D uncertain. Germline CDR1 is MNHGY and CDR2 is SAAAGT. CDR3 length equals 15 residues. V lost 5 bases and J 0 bases, leaving 11 bases between the germline ends. The CDR3 DNA follows: TGTGCCAGCAGTCAACACTCTTTTAGCAATCAGCCCCAGCATTTT. Protein: CASSQHSFSNQPQHF.

The chain employs TRBV18 and TRBJ2-7; D not certain. CDR3 length equals 14 residues. V lost 3 bases, J lost 3 bases, and 12 bases lay in between. CDR1 and CDR2 from the germline V gene are KGHSH and LQKENI. CDR3 coding DNA: TGTGCCAGCTCACCGTCAACAGCATTCTACGAGCAGTACTTC. Its protein is CASSPSTAFYEQYF. Variable domain in full (rest from reference TRBV18 and TRBJ2-7): NAGVMQNPRHLVRRRGQEARLRCSPMKGHSHVYWYRQLPEEGLKFMVYLQKENIIDESGMPKERFSAEFPKEGPSILRIQQVVRGDSAAYFCASSPSTAFYEQYFGPGTRLTVT.

V usage is TRBV6-8 and J usage is TRBJ2-3, with D perhaps given as TRBD1 or TRBD2 (5 bases each). The CDR3 length is 14 residues. V was shortened by 2 bases and J by 4 bases, with 10 bases between the two germline ends. In germline, CDR1 is MNHGY, CDR2 SAAAGT. The CDR3: CASSYLGESDTQYF. In DNA, the CDR3 is TGTGCCAGCAGTTACCTGGGGGAATCAGATACGCAGTATTTT.

Only a few counts were recorded for this clone. The chain is built from TRBV18 and TRBJ1-1; 7 bases fit TRBD1. The germline CDR1 and CDR2 sequences are KGHSH and LQKENI. Germline trimming cut 3 bases from V and 7 bases from J; bases unmatched to any gene: 8. This CDR3 has 14 amino acids. CDR3 nucleotides: TGTGCCAGCTCACCCCCCAGGGGGGGTAATGAAGCTTTCTTT. It specifies CASSPPRGGNEAFF.

The chain employs TRBV28 and TRBJ2-3, with 11 nucleotides matching TRBD2. Germline V lookup: CDR1 MDHEN, CDR2 SYDVKM. Germline trimming cut 7 bases from V and 2 bases from J; bases unmatched to any gene: 5. The CDR3 contains 15 residues. The CDR3 nucleotides are TGTGCCAGCATTAGCGGGGGGGCCAACACAGATACGCAGTATTTT. It specifies CASISGGANTDTQYF. Full variable domain (missing parts from reference TRBV28 and TRBJ2-3): DVKVTQSSRYLVKRTGEKVFLECVQDMDHENMFWYRQDPGLGLRLIYFSYDVKMKEKGDIPEGYSVSREKKERFSLILESASTNQTSMYLCASISGGANTDTQYFGPGTRLTVL.

This clone was counted a few times. The chain couples TRBV23-1 to TRBJ1-6; no clear D. TRBV23-1 is annotated as an ORF whose role is uncertain. Trimming removed 6 bases at V and 10 bases at J, with 13 bases between. CDR3 length: 13 residues. CDR3 in amino acids: CASSPDGRSPLHF. For the CDR3, the DNA is TGCGCCAGCAGCCCCGACGGTAGATCACCCCTCCACTTT.

Here the CDR3 reads CASTMGSGGGRYQPQHF. In nucleotides, the CDR3 is TGTGCCAGCACTATGGGGTCAGGGGGTGGTCGGTATCAGCCCCAGCATTTT. The chain uses TRBV28 and TRBJ1-5, with TRBD1 matching 7 bases. CDR3 length: 17 residues. After removal of 7 bases from V and 5 bases from J, the junction contained 17 bases not matched to a gene. Germline lookup yields CDR1 MDHEN and CDR2 SYDVKM.

DNA of the CDR3: TGTGCCATCTCCGGGACCGATAACTATGGCTACACCTTC. Translated: CAISGTDNYGYTF. The V call is TRBV6-8, the J call TRBJ1-2; a weak D match, TRBD1 (5 bases). This CDR3 region has 13 residues. V was cut by 10 bases and J by 1 base, with 13 bases left in between. Looked up from germline, CDR1 is MNHGY and CDR2 is SAAAGT.

Written as DNA, the CDR3 is TGTGCCAGTAGTATAGAGGCAGGGCCGCGGTATGGCTACACCTTC. This sequence encodes CASSIEAGPRYGYTF. The rearrangement uses TRBV19 and TRBJ1-2; D perhaps matches TRBD1 (5 bases). V was cut by 0 bases and J by 5 bases, with 13 bases left in between. Germline values: CDR1 LNHDA, CDR2 SQIVND (reference sequence). CDR3 length: 15 residues.

In this sample, this clone turned up once. V and J are TRBV7-6 and TRBJ2-7; 12 bases are a match to TRBD2. V lost 5 bases and J lost 0; bases outside the gene matches: 11. CDR1 SGHVS and CDR2 FNYEAQ come from the germline V gene. The CDR3 is made up of 18 amino acids. CDR3 loop: CASSQEGTSGLSSYEQYF. The CDR3, as DNA: TGTGCCAGCAGCCAAGAGGGGACTAGCGGGCTGAGCTCCTACGAGCAGTACTTC. Looking up the rest from reference TRBV7-6 and TRBJ2-7 gives the full variable domain: GAGVSQSPRYKVTKRGQDVALRCDPISGHVSLYWYRQALGQGPEFLTYFNYEAQQDKSGLPNDRFSAERPEGSISTLTIQRTEQRDSAMYRCASSQEGTSGLSSYEQYFGPGTRLTVT.

The rearrangement links TRBV28 to TRBJ1-5, with D possibly matching TRBD1 (6 bases). The CDR3 runs 17 residues. V shed 2 bases and J shed 8 bases, with 22 bases lying between them. The germline V gene encodes CDR1 MDHEN and CDR2 SYDVKM. Here the CDR3 reads CASSLQLGGLIRKPQHF. Written as DNA, the CDR3 is TGTGCCAGCAGTTTACAGTTGGGGGGCCTAATTCGGAAGCCCCAGCATTTT.

The V and J genes are TRBV5-1 and TRBJ1-4; no reliable D call. The CDR3 runs to 18 residues. CDR1 and CDR2 from the germline V gene are SGHRS and YFSETQ. The germline V and J ends were trimmed by 5 bases and 4 bases, with 24 bases remaining between them. The CDR3 bases are TGCGCCAGCAGTCTCCACGGGGTCGCCCAAGGATATAATGAAAAACTGTTTTTT. The encoded protein is CASSLHGVAQGYNEKLFF.

This chain links TRBV9 with TRBJ1-1; 8 bases align to TRBD1. Germline V CDR1 and CDR2: SGDLS, YYNGEE. J was trimmed by 12 bases and V by 2 bases; bases with no gene match: 21. The CDR3 extends over 17 amino acids. CDR3 loop: CASSVDPGTGSAHKTFF. CDR3 DNA sequence: TGTGCCAGCAGCGTTGACCCCGGGACAGGATCCGCGCATAAAACTTTCTTT. The full variable domain, rest sourced from reference TRBV9 and TRBJ1-1, is DSGVTQTPKHLITATGQRVTLRCSPRSGDLSVYWYQQSLDQGLQFLIQYYNGEERAKGNILERFSAQQFPDLHSELNLSSLELGDSALYFCASSVDPGTGSAHKTFFGQGTRLTVV.

The chain couples TRBV7-5 to TRBJ1-4; the table's D call TRBD1 went unverified against the DNA. TRBV7-5 is annotated as a pseudogene. The CDR3 sequence is 15 residues long. CDR3 DNA sequence: TGTGCCAGCAGCCCCCGGACAGCCGGCGGAGAAAAACTGTTTTTT. It codes for CASSPRTAGGEKLFF.

This clone was seen a few times. The chain carries TRBV15 and TRBJ1-2; 9 bases fit TRBD1. The CDR3 extends over 14 amino acids. The ends lost 3 bases at V and 8 bases at J; junction bases unmatched: 7. Germline CDR1 and CDR2: LNHNV and YYDKDF (reference sequence). CDR3 amino acids: CATSSRDRVVGYTF. Here the CDR3 DNA reads TGTGCCACCAGCAGCCGGGACAGGGTGGTCGGCTACACCTTC. The variable domain in full, with the rest retrieved from reference TRBV15 and TRBJ1-2, is DAMVIQNPRYQVTQFGKPVTLSCSQTLNHNVMYWYQQKSSQAPKLLFHYYDKDFNNEADTPDNFQSRRPNTSFCFLDIRSPGLGDTAMYLCATSSRDRVVGYTFGSGTRLTVV.

The chain has TRBV19 and TRBJ2-2; D possibly corresponds to TRBD1 (6 bases). This CDR3 is built from 13 residues. Germline V lookup: CDR1 LNHDA, CDR2 SQIVND (reference sequence). Trimming pared 5 bases from V and 4 bases from J, leaving 8 bases between. The CDR3 sequence is CASSLRGTGELFF. CDR3 DNA sequence: TGTGCCAGTAGTCTCAGGGGCACCGGGGAGCTGTTTTTT.

The chain is built from TRBV11-3 and TRBJ2-3, with D tentatively TRBD2 (5 bases). The CDR3 totals 16 residues. Trimming pared 5 bases from V and 5 bases from J, leaving 20 bases between. Germline CDR1 is SGHNT and CDR2 is YENEEA. CDR3 region: CASSVPGISPQDTQYF. The CDR3, as DNA: TGTGCCAGCAGCGTGCCCGGGATCTCACCCCAAGATACGCAGTATTTT.

The chain employs TRBV6-1 and TRBJ2-3, with D perhaps TRBD2 (5 bases). Trimming pared 1 base from V and 6 bases from J, leaving 8 bases between. The germline gives CDR1 MNHNS, CDR2 SASEGT. The CDR3 consists of 13 residues. The CDR3 reads CASSEGVADTQYF. The CDR3 region has the DNA TGTGCCAGCAGTGAAGGGGTAGCGGATACGCAGTATTTT.

This chain links TRBV12-5 with TRBJ1-2; the D gene is possibly TRBD1 (6 bases). This CDR3 is built from 12 residues. CDR1 is LGHNT, CDR2 FRNRAP, per germline. The CDR3 DNA reads as TGTGCCACAACAGGGACAAATCGCGGCTACACCTTC. It translates to CATTGTNRGYTF.

The rearrangement uses TRBV22-1 and TRBJ1-1; TRBD1 reflects the table's D call only, with no check against the DNA. TRBV22-1 has pseudogene status. There are 12 residues in the CDR3. Here the CDR3 reads CASRQGSSEAFF. The CDR3 bases are TGTGCCAGTAGACAGGGGTCTTCTGAAGCTTTCTTT.

The chain couples TRBV28 to TRBJ1-2; no reliable D call. The ends were cut back, 6 bases at V and 5 bases at J, with 13 bases in the middle. The length of the CDR3 is 13 residues. CDR1 MDHEN and CDR2 SYDVKM come from the germline V gene. The DNA for the CDR3 is TGTGCCAGCAGCTGGTCGTCGGATTATGGCTACACCTTC. Its translation: CASSWSSDYGYTF.

The chain uses TRBV14 and TRBJ2-7; either TRBD1 or TRBD2 may fit D (5 bases each). The CDR3 totals 13 residues. V was cut by 6 bases and J by 0 bases, with 9 bases left in between. CDR1 and CDR2 from the germline V gene are SGHDN and FVKESK. This chain's CDR3 is CASRAGSSYEQYF. The CDR3 DNA reads TGTGCCAGCAGGGCAGGGAGCTCCTACGAGCAGTACTTC.

The gene calls are TRBV30 and TRBJ1-1, with D possibly being TRBD1 (6 bases). Germline lookup yields CDR1 GTSNPN and CDR2 SVGIG (reference sequence). The CDR3 loop spans 13 amino acids. The germline V and J ends were trimmed by 2 bases and 6 bases, with 13 bases remaining between them. Written as DNA, the CDR3 is TGTGCCTGGAGTAGAGTGGGGGCCGCTGAAGCTTTCTTT. This encodes CAWSRVGAAEAFF.

The gene calls are TRBV5-1 and TRBJ2-7; 10 positions match TRBD1. CDR1 SGHRS and CDR2 YFSETQ come from the germline V gene. V shed 0 bases and J 3 bases; nucleotides not matched to a gene: 3. The CDR3 covers 15 residues. CDR3 region: CASSLETGGGYEQYV. Here the CDR3 DNA reads TGCGCCAGCAGCTTGGAGACAGGGGGCGGCTACGAGCAGTACGTC.